This TCR beta chain was identified during a study of blood T cell repertoires in COVID-19. Overall study: Both acute and convalescent COVID-19 samples were obtained from the United States, Italy and Spain. T cells, B-cell-depleted T cells, or PBMCs supplied cDNA or gDNA.

Original processing methods: Amplification of reference gene primers provided the estimated nucleated cell counts. Measured with immunoSEQ multiplex PCR; TCRdb has only the in-frame clones, and not every one. D and trimming come from the DNA, and the V and J calls and clone size come from that table. The data show about 250,000 clones, with 84% seen just once and roughly 4% held by the top ten. Trimming removed 9 bases at V and 7 bases at J, with 15 bases between. This CDR3 is 13 amino acids long. Germline-derived CDR1 and CDR2 are LNHDA and SQIVND (reference sequence). This clone was recorded once. Sequencing input: peripheral blood. This chain joins TRBV19 and TRBJ1-4; D is unclear. The clonotype originates from a middle-aged man with acute or convalescent COVID-19. The CDR3 spells CASRGMGIEKLFF. The CDR3 DNA reads TGTGCCAGCCGGGGTATGGGTATTGAAAAACTGTTTTTT.